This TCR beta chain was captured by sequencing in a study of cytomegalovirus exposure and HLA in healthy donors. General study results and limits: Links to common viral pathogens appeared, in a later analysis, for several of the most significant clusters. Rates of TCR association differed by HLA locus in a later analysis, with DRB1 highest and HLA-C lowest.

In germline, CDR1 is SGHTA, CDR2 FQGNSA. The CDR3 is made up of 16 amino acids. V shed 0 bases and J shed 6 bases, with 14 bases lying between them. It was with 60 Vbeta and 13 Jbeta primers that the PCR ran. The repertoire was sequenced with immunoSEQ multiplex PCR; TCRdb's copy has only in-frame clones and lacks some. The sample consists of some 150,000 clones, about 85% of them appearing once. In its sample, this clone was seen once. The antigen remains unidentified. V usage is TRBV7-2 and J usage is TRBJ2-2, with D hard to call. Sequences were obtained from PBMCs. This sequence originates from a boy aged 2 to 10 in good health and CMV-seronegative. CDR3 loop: CASSLATAWYAGELFF. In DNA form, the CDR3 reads TGTGCCAGCAGCTTAGCCACAGCATGGTATGCCGGGGAGCTGTTTTTT.